Listed below are T cell receptor beta chains from one sample, sequenced in a study of cytomegalovirus exposure and HLA in healthy donors. Sequencing was performed with immunoSEQ multiplex PCR; in TCRdb, only in-frame clones are kept and a portion is missing. The sample holds about 38,000 clones, 75% to 90% seen once. The sequencing input was PBMCs. These receptors all stem from a woman between 40 and 50 years old in good health and CMV-seropositive. Each CDR3 is given with its conserved first and last residue. Each record gives: V gene, clone size, J gene, D gene, CDR3 DNA, CDR3 protein. The D gene is left open where the match is weak. Size is omitted from some rows. Given values are once, few, many or a class for expanded clones.

TRBV6-5,.,TRBJ2-3,TRBD2,TGTGCCAGCAGAGATAGCGGGGGCCGCACAGATACGCAGTATTTT,CASRDSGGRTDTQYF
TRBV5-1,.,TRBJ1-2,.,TGCGCCAGCAGCTTTGTGGGGACTAATAACTATGGCTACACCTTC,CASSFVGTNNYGYTF
TRBV6-1,.,TRBJ2-3,.,TGTGCCAGCAGTGGGACATCCACCACAGATACGCAGTATTTT,CASSGTSTTDTQYF
TRBV7-3,once,TRBJ2-7,.,TGTGCCAGCAGCCAGAGTGGGAGCGCCTACGAGCAGTACTTC,CASSQSGSAYEQYF
TRBV6-4,medium-sized,TRBJ2-3,TRBD1,TGTGCCAGCAGTCTACAGGGGGCTACAGATACGCAGTATTTT,CASSLQGATDTQYF
TRBV6-6,few,TRBJ2-7,TRBD1,TGTGCCAGCAGCGACAGGGTCTACGAGCAGTACTTC,CASSDRVYEQYF
TRBV27,once,TRBJ1-5,TRBD1,TGTGCCAGCAGTTCCGGGACAGGGGGCAATCAGCCCCAGCATTTT,CASSSGTGGNQPQHF
TRBV11-2,.,TRBJ1-6,.,TGTGCCAGCAGCTTTTCAGAGGAGGGTTCACCCCTCCACTTT,CASSFSEEGSPLHF
TRBV27,.,TRBJ2-2,TRBD1,TGTGCCAGCAGTGCCCACGACAGGGACACCGGGGAGCTGTTTTTT,CASSAHDRDTGELFF
TRBV2,.,TRBJ1-6,.,TGTGCCAGCAGAGTAGCCCTGTCTAATTCACCCCTCCACTTT,CASRVALSNSPLHF
TRBV7-9,.,TRBJ2-4,.,TGTGCCAGCAGCTTGGGAGGACACCCGTTCTACTTC,CASSLGGHPFYF
TRBV7-9,.,TRBJ2-6,TRBD1,TGTGCCAGAATGGGACAGGGAAACGTCCTGACTTTC,CARMGQGNVLTF
TRBV6-5,.,TRBJ1-3,TRBD1,TGTGCCAGCAGTCGGACAGGGAGACAGAGAAACACCATATATTTT,CASSRTGRQRNTIYF
TRBV14,.,TRBJ1-3,.,TGTGCCAGCAGCCAAACTTCTGGAAACACCATATATTTT,CASSQTSGNTIYF
TRBV5-1,.,TRBJ2-1,TRBD1,TGCGCCAGCAGCTTGGTGCCAGGGGGCGCCCACAATGAGCAGTTCTTC,CASSLVPGGAHNEQFF
TRBV14,.,TRBJ2-7,.,TGTGCCAGCAGCCAAGGGAGGGGTCTGCTGGACGAGCAGTACTTC,CASSQGRGLLDEQYF
TRBV4-1,.,TRBJ1-2,TRBD1,TGCGCCAGCAGCCCCGGGACAGGGGGGAACTATGGCTACACCTTC,CASSPGTGGNYGYTF
TRBV2,.,TRBJ1-6,.,TGTGCCAGCAGTGAACAGGACTCCTATAATTCACCCCTCCACTTT,CASSEQDSYNSPLHF
TRBV7-7,.,TRBJ2-7,TRBD2,TGTGCCAGCAGCTTTCTCTTGGGACTATCCACGTACGAGCAGTACTTC,CASSFLLGLSTYEQYF
TRBV5-1,.,TRBJ2-7,.,TGCGCCACCTCAGACCAAGGCAGGGCGGACGAGCAGTACTTC,CATSDQGRADEQYF
TRBV9,.,TRBJ2-2,.,TGTGCCAGCAGCGTAGCAGCCAGGGCGAACACCGGGGAGCTGTTTTTT,CASSVAARANTGELFF
TRBV11-2,.,TRBJ2-6,TRBD1,TGTGCCAGCAGCCCACCAGGGGGCCCCCTCTCTGGGGCCAACGTCCTGACTTTC,CASSPPGGPLSGANVLTF
TRBV10-3,.,TRBJ2-5,TRBD1,TGTGCCATCAGGGACCTGGGACAGGGGACGAATGAGCAGTACTTC,CAIRDLGQGTNEQYF
TRBV2,.,TRBJ2-5,.,TGTGCCAGCGCGGACTTCCAAGAGACCCAGTACTTC,CASADFQETQYF